These 25 T cell receptor beta chains share one sample of origin, sequenced in a study of T cell repertoires in cytomegalovirus infection. TCRdb fed the reads into MiXCR, producing one record per CDR3 protein. Of roughly 640,000 distinct CDR3 sequences listed, approximately 25% are singletons. The sequencing sample was made of CD8+ T cells from PBMCs. These receptors were collected from a human donor in good health (CMV status not recorded). Some clones in this sample may be carry-over from other donors' samples.

This clonotype was observed a handful of times. The rearrangement joins TRBV7-9 to TRBJ1-1; 7 positions agree with TRBD1. V shed 10 bases, J shed 1 base, and the junction held 3 bases outside the gene matches. Germline V gene lookup returns CDR1 SEHNR and CDR2 FQNEAQ (reference sequence). CDR3 length equals 12 residues. CDR3 DNA: TGTGCCATAGGGGGCGGGAACACTGAAGCTTTCTTT. Its protein is CAIGGGNTEAFF.

This clonotype came up many times. The chain recombines TRBV7-9 with TRBJ2-1, with a tentative D call TRBD2 (7 bases). This CDR3 is 16 amino acids long. The V gene's germline CDR1 is SEHNR and CDR2 FQNEAQ (reference sequence). The V end was cut by 5 bases, the J end by 0 bases, with 14 bases between. The CDR3 DNA is TGTGCCAGCAGCCCAAGGGGGGGTAGCTCCTACAATGAGCAGTTCTTC. Translating gives CASSPRGGSSYNEQFF.

This chain uses TRBV20-1 with TRBJ2-5; 8 bases are shared with TRBD2. This CDR3 region has 17 residues. Trimming at V came to 2 bases and at J to 2 bases, leaving 13 bases not matched to a gene. Germline V CDR1 and CDR2: DFQATT, SNEGSKA (reference sequence). CDR3 amino acids: CSARPFSLAGQQETQYF. CDR3 nucleotides: TGCAGTGCTAGACCTTTTTCCCTAGCGGGTCAACAAGAGACCCAGTACTTC.

In its sample, this clonotype was seen many times. The chain joins TRBV7-6 to TRBJ1-1; D gene unclear. The CDR3 is 13 residues long. Per the germline V gene, CDR1 is SGHVS and CDR2 is FNYEAQ. V was pared by 4 bases and J by 1 base, with 7 bases between. CDR3 sequence: CASSSDGNTEAFF. The CDR3 DNA reads TGTGCCAGCAGCTCCGACGGGAACACTGAAGCTTTCTTT.

About this clonotype itself: Sequence at one end of the junction differs from germline and may be a read error. The chain couples TRBV7-2 to TRBJ2-3; 9 positions agree with TRBD2. This CDR3 spans 17 amino acids. Germline V gene lookup returns CDR1 SGHTA and CDR2 FQGNSA. The CDR3 DNA follows: TGTGCCAGGAGCTTAGCCTATTGGACTAGCGGCACAGATACGCAGTATTTT. Translating it yields CARSLAYWTSGTDTQYF. Full variable domain (outside the CDR3, taken from reference TRBV7-2 and TRBJ2-3): GAGVSQSPSNKVTEKGKDVELRCDPISGHTALYWYRQSLGQGLEFLIYFQGNSAPDKSGLPSDRFSAERTGGSVSTLTIQRTQQEDSAVYLCARSLAYWTSGTDTQYFGPGTRLTVL.

The chain couples TRBV20-1 to TRBJ1-2; D ambiguous. This CDR3 region has 12 residues. Trimming left V 3 bases short and J 6 bases short, with 11 bases between. Germline lookup yields CDR1 DFQATT and CDR2 SNEGSKA (reference sequence). CDR3 DNA sequence: TGCAGTGCTAGTGAAGGGTCGGATGGCTACACCTTC. This codes for CSASEGSDGYTF.

Regarding this clonotype: A read error is likely, as this CDR3 ends without the conserved phenylalanine or tryptophan. The chain joins TRBV13 to TRBJ2-7; no reliable D call. Trimming took 3 bases from V and 3 from J, leaving 3 bases between them. Germline values: CDR1 PRHDT, CDR2 FYEKMQ (reference sequence). The CDR3 spans 11 residues. CDR3 sequence reads: CASSLLYEQYS. The CDR3, as DNA: TGTGCCAGCAGCTTGCTCTACGAGCAGTACTCC.

This clonotype was detected many times. J is TRBJ2-3 and V is TRBV7-8; 12 bases are a match to TRBD2. There are 17 residues in the CDR3. The germline CDR1 and CDR2 sequences are SGHVS and FQNEAQ. The trim removed 2 bases at V and 3 bases at J, leaving 6 bases unmatched. The CDR3 region has the DNA TGTGCCAGCAGCTTACCCACTAGCGGGGGGATTACAGATACGCAGTATTTT. Translated, it gives CASSLPTSGGITDTQYF.

J is TRBJ2-3 and V is TRBV10-3, with 13 nucleotides matching TRBD2. The CDR3 spans 17 residues. Trimming cost V 0 bases and J 3 bases; bases outside gene matches: 3. Germline V lookup: CDR1 ENHRY, CDR2 SYGVKD. CDR3 protein: CAISESLTSGGTDTQYF. CDR3 sequence (DNA): TGTGCCATCAGTGAGTCCCTGACTAGCGGGGGGACAGATACGCAGTATTTT.

In its sample, this clonotype was seen many times. The CDR3 region has the DNA TGTGCCAGCAGCCTCCGGGGCCAACTGCGGGGGAATGAGCAGTTCTTC. It yields the protein CASSLRGQLRGNEQFF. The V call is TRBV7-2, the J call TRBJ2-1, with TRBD2 matching over 7 bases. Germline loops: CDR1 SGHTA, CDR2 FQGNSA. The CDR3 is 16 amino acids. With 5 bases clipped from V and 7 bases from J, the junction kept 14 bases outside the gene matches.

V and J are TRBV5-1 and TRBJ2-1, with 12 bases aligning to TRBD1. Germline V CDR1 and CDR2: SGHRS, YFSETQ. The CDR3 sequence is 15 residues long. V was clipped by 7 bases and J by 8 bases; unmatched bases: 10. The CDR3 spells CASLVGQGAFDEQFF. The CDR3 bases are TGCGCCAGCTTGGTGGGACAGGGGGCCTTCGATGAGCAGTTCTTC. Combining the CDR3 with reference TRBV5-1 and TRBJ2-1 gives the whole variable domain KAGVTQTPRYLIKTRGQQVTLSCSPISGHRSVSWYQQTPGQGLQFLFEYFSETQRNKGNFPGRFSGRQFSNSRSEMNVSTLELGDSALYLCASLVGQGAFDEQFFGPGTRLTVL.

This sequence joins TRBV12-3 or TRBV12-4 and TRBJ1-2, with D perhaps matching TRBD1 (5 bases). V lost 5 bases, J lost 4 bases, and 17 bases lay in between. The CDR3 contains 15 residues. CDR3 nucleotides: TGTGCCAGCAGTCACGACAGTATCCCTGTCTATGGCTACACCTTC. This gives the protein CASSHDSIPVYGYTF.

The V and J genes are TRBV6-8 and TRBJ1-5, with a possible D match to TRBD1 (6 bases). The germline CDR1 and CDR2 sequences are MNHGY and SAAAGT. The CDR3 is 17 amino acids. Trimming left V 5 bases short and J 0 bases short, with 17 bases between. CDR3 DNA sequence: TGTGCCAGCAGTCCTTTCCGTCGACAGGATAGCAATCAGCCCCAGCATTTT. Its protein is CASSPFRRQDSNQPQHF.

Only a few counts were recorded for this clonotype. V is TRBV5-6 and J is TRBJ2-1, with unresolved D. Germline V lookup: CDR1 SGHDT, CDR2 YYEEEE. Trimming took off 4 bases at V and 3 bases at J, with 14 bases between the two ends. CDR3 length: 15 amino acids. This CDR3 is CASSPGAEIYNEQFF. The CDR3 DNA reads TGTGCCAGCAGCCCTGGCGCAGAAATCTACAATGAGCAGTTCTTC.

This chain connects TRBV2 to TRBJ2-7, with TRBD2 identical over 9 bases. With V trimmed by 1 base and J by 1 base, 8 bases remained unmatched. Germline V gene sequence: CDR1 SNHLY, CDR2 FYNNEI. This CDR3 comprises 17 residues. For the CDR3, the DNA is TGTGCCAGCAGTGAAGGTAGCGGGGGCCGTTATTCCTACGAGCAGTACTTC. It specifies CASSEGSGGRYSYEQYF.

The rearrangement uses TRBV20-1 and TRBJ2-7; 7 nucleotides line up with TRBD1. The V gene end was trimmed by 0 bases and the J gene end by 0 bases; junction bases not matched to a gene: 5. The CDR3 is made up of 15 amino acids. The V gene's germline CDR1 is DFQATT and CDR2 SNEGSKA (reference sequence). The CDR3 nucleotides are TGCAGTGCTAGAGATCAGGACAGGTCCTCCTACGAGCAGTACTTC. Translated, it gives CSARDQDRSSYEQYF.

This clonotype was counted at least ten times. This chain joins TRBV7-8 and TRBJ2-6; D perhaps matches TRBD2 (6 bases). Looked up from germline, CDR1 is SGHVS and CDR2 is FQNEAQ. Trimming pared 5 bases from V and 0 bases from J, leaving 23 bases between. CDR3 size: 20 residues. The CDR3 region is CASSPRDARLMLSGANVLTF. CDR3 nucleotides: TGTGCCAGCAGCCCGCGGGACGCACGTTTGATGCTCTCTGGGGCCAACGTCCTGACTTTC.

As regards this clonotype: A much more abundant neighbour one base away suggests this may be a read error. The V call is TRBV7-6, the J call TRBJ2-3; D ambiguous. The germline CDR1 and CDR2 sequences are SGHVS and FNYEAQ. The CDR3 has 16 amino acids. The CDR3 region is CAGSLENSFSTDTQYF. The CDR3 DNA sequence: TGTGCCGGCAGCCTTGAAAACAGTTTTAGCACAGATACGCAGTATTTT.

Ten or more counts support this clonotype. The chain recombines TRBV4-1 with TRBJ2-7; tentative D call: TRBD1 (5 bases). CDR1 is MGHRA, CDR2 YSYEKL, per germline. V lost 1 base and J lost 5, with 12 bases in between. This CDR3 is built from 14 residues. The CDR3 here is CASSQVKGPDEQYF. CDR3 in DNA: TGCGCCAGCAGCCAAGTAAAGGGGCCGGACGAGCAGTACTTC.

The CDR3 here is CASSQGAGGYTF. The DNA for the CDR3 is TGTGCCAGCAGCCAGGGTGCCGGTGGCTACACCTTC. The J gene is TRBJ1-2, the V gene TRBV4-2, with D unclear. V lost 3 bases to trimming and J lost 7 bases, with 9 bases between them. This CDR3 is 12 amino acids long. The germline V gene encodes CDR1 LGHNA and CDR2 YNFKEQ.

This clonotype has at least ten counts. The J gene is TRBJ1-1, the V gene TRBV6-5; no reliable D call. CDR1 is MNHEY, CDR2 SVGAGI, per germline. The CDR3 spans 13 residues. The germline V and J ends were trimmed by 6 bases and 1 base, with 9 bases remaining between them. CDR3 amino acids: CASSETPNTEAFF. Here the CDR3 DNA reads TGTGCCAGCAGCGAGACCCCGAACACTGAAGCTTTCTTT.

This chain joins TRBV2 and TRBJ2-2, with D unclear. This CDR3 has 14 amino acids. The germline V gene has CDR1 SNHLY and CDR2 FYNNEI. V was cut by 8 bases and J by 4 bases, with 14 bases left in between. The CDR3 coding sequence is TGTGCCAGCCCCCGAAGGTCAGGCACCGGGGAGCTGTTTTTT. Its protein is CASPRRSGTGELFF.

This clonotype was counted only a few times. The chain couples TRBV28 to TRBJ2-1; TRBD2 matches 7 bases. V shed 7 bases and J 4 bases; nucleotides not matched to a gene: 7. The germline V gene encodes CDR1 MDHEN and CDR2 SYDVKM. The CDR3 runs 14 residues. The DNA of the CDR3 is TGTGCCAGCAACCTCGCGGGGGAATACAATGAGCAGTTCTTC. It yields the protein CASNLAGEYNEQFF.

This clonotype was seen more than once but under ten times. The chain recombines TRBV6-5 with TRBJ1-1; TRBD1 aligns across 11 bases. Germline V gives CDR1 MNHEY, CDR2 SVGAGI. J gave up 0 bases and V 6 bases, and 9 bases lay outside the gene matches. There are 17 residues in the CDR3. The CDR3 sequence is CASSPWTGGEVNTEAFF. Written as DNA, the CDR3 is TGTGCCAGCAGCCCCTGGACAGGGGGCGAGGTGAACACTGAAGCTTTCTTT.

This clonotype has ten or more counts. V gene TRBV6-1 combines with J gene TRBJ1-2; D call uncertain. Germline loops: CDR1 MNHNS, CDR2 SASEGT. CDR3 length: 15 amino acids. Trimming cost V 0 bases and J 5 bases, with 13 bases left between them. CDR3 coding DNA: TGTGCCAGCAGTGAAGCTGTAGCCCTGGGTTATGGCTACACCTTC. Amino acids: CASSEAVALGYGYTF.